This TCR beta chain was retrieved from a study of siplizumab effects on memory and regulatory T cells. Study-wide results and caveats: Sequences that were alloreactive and traceable to unstimulated CD4+ memory cells were significantly reduced by siplizumab. Contribution to the alloresponse seemed major for naive T cells, which also seemed more diverse than memory cells.

Measured with immunoSEQ multiplex PCR; TCRdb has only the in-frame clones, and not every one. The sample consists of some 100,000 clones, around 97% of them appearing once. Germline CDR1 is SEHNR and CDR2 is FQNEAQ (reference sequence). This CDR3 is built from 14 residues. V lost 5 bases and J lost 1, with 12 bases in between. Of note for this clone: As yet, its antigen is unknown.

The sample was naive CD4+ T cells sorted from blood. The source of this sequence is a human donor in good health. The rearrangement uses TRBV7-9 and TRBJ2-7; maybe TRBD1 (5 bases). CDR3 bases: TGTGCCAGCAGCCACGACAGACCATCCTACGAGCAGTACTTC. Translation: CASSHDRPSYEQYF.